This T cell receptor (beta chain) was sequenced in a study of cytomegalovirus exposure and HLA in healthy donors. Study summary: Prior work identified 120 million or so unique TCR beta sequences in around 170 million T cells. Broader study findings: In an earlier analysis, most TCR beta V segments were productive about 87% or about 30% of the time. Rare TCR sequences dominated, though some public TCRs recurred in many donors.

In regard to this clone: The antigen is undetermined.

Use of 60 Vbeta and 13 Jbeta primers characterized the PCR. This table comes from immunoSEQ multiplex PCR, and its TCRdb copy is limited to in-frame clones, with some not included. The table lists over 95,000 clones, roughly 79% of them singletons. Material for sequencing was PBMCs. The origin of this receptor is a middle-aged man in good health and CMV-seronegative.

DNA for the CDR3: TGTGCCAGCAGCTTGGATGGGACAGCCCACGGTTCACCCCTCCACTTT. Translated, it gives CASSLDGTAHGSPLHF. The V gene is TRBV5-4, the J gene TRBJ1-6; TRBD1 matches at 7 bases. J was trimmed by 9 bases and V by 0 bases; bases with no gene match: 9. CDR1 is SGHNT and CDR2 is YYREEE in the germline V gene (reference sequence). This CDR3 has 16 amino acids.